These 13 T cell receptor beta chains originate from one sample sequenced in a study of blood T cell repertoires in COVID-19. TCRdb's copy holds only in-frame clones and misses some; the assay was immunoSEQ multiplex PCR. Of roughly 200,000 clones in the sample, approximately 83% were seen once. The source material was peripheral blood. The receptors shown here come from a man in his 60s with acute or convalescent COVID-19.

The chain carries TRBV5-1 and TRBJ1-1, with a tentative D call TRBD1 (6 bases). The V gene's germline CDR1 is SGHRS and CDR2 YFSETQ. The CDR3 loop spans 14 amino acids. Trimming removed 6 bases from V and 5 bases from J, with 17 bases in between. In DNA form, the CDR3 reads TGCGCCAGCACCCGGGACACCCCAAGAACTGAAGCTTTCTTT. Translated, it gives CASTRDTPRTEAFF.

V is TRBV29-1 and J is TRBJ1-4, with D possibly being TRBD1 (5 bases). V lost 6 bases, J lost 4 bases, and 9 bases lay in between. CDR1 and CDR2 (germline): SQVTM, ANQGSEA. This CDR3 comprises 12 residues. The CDR3 is CSVRDFNEKLFF. In DNA, the CDR3 is TGCAGCGTAAGGGACTTTAATGAAAAACTGTTTTTT.

The CDR3 protein is CASSLAGTGELFF. CDR3 nucleotide sequence: TGTGCCAGCAGTTTGGCAGGAACCGGGGAGCTGTTTTTT. The V call is TRBV12-3 or TRBV12-4, the J call TRBJ2-2; D remains unclear. The CDR3 loop spans 13 amino acids. V gave up 3 bases and J gave up 5 bases, with 7 bases separating them.

The V call is TRBV28, the J call TRBJ1-5; 8 nucleotides match TRBD1. Unmatched junction bases numbered 12, after V lost 7 bases and J lost 7 bases. The CDR3 spans 15 residues. Germline V gives CDR1 MDHEN, CDR2 SYDVKM. The DNA for the CDR3 is TGTGCCAGCACCCCCCGGGACAGGTTATGGCAGCCCCAGCATTTT. This encodes CASTPRDRLWQPQHF.

This clone was recorded once. The genes are TRBV5-8 and TRBJ2-7, with 7 positions matching TRBD2. The CDR3 is 13 amino acids. Trimming removed 7 bases from V and 5 bases from J; junction bases left unmatched: 9. Germline CDR1 SGHTS, CDR2 YDEGEE. The CDR3 loop is CASSLGGVDEQYF. CDR3 nucleotides: TGTGCCAGCTCCCTTGGGGGGGTCGACGAGCAGTACTTC.

V is TRBV28 and J is TRBJ1-2, with a possible D match to TRBD1 (6 bases). V was clipped by 8 bases and J by 4 bases, with 14 bases between them. Germline V gene data show CDR1 as MDHEN and CDR2 as SYDVKM. The CDR3 is made up of 13 amino acids. The CDR3 spells CASRPGGGYGYTF. CDR3 in DNA: TGTGCCAGCCGGCCGGGAGGGGGCTATGGCTACACCTTC.

The chain joins TRBV10-3 to TRBJ2-2; TRBD2 aligns across 11 bases. Germline V gene lookup returns CDR1 ENHRY and CDR2 SYGVKD. The V and J ends lost 0 bases and 9 bases, in that order; junction bases with no gene match: 9. The CDR3 is 17 amino acids. CDR3 DNA sequence: TGTGCCATCAGTGAGTCGCGGTTAGCGGGAGGGCCTCGGGAGCTGTTTTTT. It codes for CAISESRLAGGPRELFF.

The CDR3 DNA sequence: TGTGCCAGTAGTATTAGTCAGGGGGCTATTGAGCAGTTCTTC. Translated, it gives CASSISQGAIEQFF. The chain carries TRBV19 and TRBJ2-1, with 8 bases fitting TRBD1. CDR1 and CDR2 from the germline V gene are LNHDA and SQIVND (reference sequence). V was pared by 3 bases and J by 9 bases, with 7 bases of the junction left unmatched. The CDR3 sequence is 14 residues long.

V gene TRBV27 combines with J gene TRBJ1-3; D call uncertain. Between the trimmed V and J ends, which lost 6 bases and 0 bases, there was a span of 6 bases. Per the germline V gene, CDR1 is MNHEY and CDR2 is SMNVEV (reference sequence). The CDR3 contains 13 residues. CDR3 coding DNA: TGTGCCAGCAGACAGTCCTCTGGAAACACCATATATTTT. Encoded protein: CASRQSSGNTIYF.

This chain connects TRBV7-9 to TRBJ2-7; 11 bases are shared with TRBD1. J lost 5 bases, V lost 5 bases, and 5 bases had no gene match. The CDR3 covers 14 residues. Per germline, CDR1 SEHNR and CDR2 FQNEAQ (reference sequence). The CDR3 loop is CASSHRDRGNEQYF. CDR3 sequence (DNA): TGTGCCAGCAGCCATCGGGACAGGGGGAACGAGCAGTACTTC.

The genes are TRBV9 and TRBJ2-1; weak D call: TRBD1 (5 bases). Trimming stripped 10 bases from V and 3 bases from J, with 8 bases between. Per the germline V gene, CDR1 is SGDLS and CDR2 is YYNGEE. This CDR3 region has 11 residues. The CDR3 protein is CAPDIYNEQFF. The DNA for the CDR3 is TGTGCCCCGGACATCTACAATGAGCAGTTCTTC.

J is TRBJ2-3 and V is TRBV24-1; tentative D call: TRBD2 (6 bases). Germline assignment: CDR1 KGHDR and CDR2 SFDVKD. The CDR3 totals 16 residues. V lost 4 bases and J lost 3, with 16 bases in between. This CDR3 is CATSEPRGLWTDTQYF. In DNA, the CDR3 is TGTGCCACCAGTGAACCTCGGGGACTCTGGACAGATACGCAGTATTTT.

CDR3 nucleotides: TGTGCCATCACTAGACAGGGCTCGAACACTGAAGCTTTCTTT. Protein sequence: CAITRQGSNTEAFF. This sequence joins TRBV10-3 and TRBJ1-1; TRBD1 matches at 7 bases. CDR3 length equals 14 residues. The trim removed 7 bases at V and 1 base at J, leaving 6 bases unmatched. CDR1 ENHRY and CDR2 SYGVKD come from the germline V gene.